This T cell receptor beta chain derives from a study of blood T cell repertoires in COVID-19. Study information: Sources were T cells, B-cell-depleted T cells, or PBMCs; the material itself was cDNA or gDNA.

In the source study's methods: Amplification of reference gene primers provided the estimated nucleated cell counts. The assay was immunoSEQ multiplex PCR, and TCRdb's table has in-frame clones only and misses some. That table supplies the V and J calls and clone size; D and trimming were determined from the DNA. The sample holds roughly 670,000 clones, 75% to 90% seen once. Germline CDR1 is SGDLS and CDR2 is YYNGEE. Trimming cost V 2 bases and J 5 bases; bases outside gene matches: 4. The CDR3 extends over 14 amino acids. Sequenced sample: peripheral blood. The clonotype comes from a woman under 30 with acute or convalescent COVID-19. The genes are TRBV9 and TRBJ2-1; 7 bases map to TRBD2. CDR3: CASSVTGGNNEQFF. For the CDR3, the DNA is TGTGCCAGCAGCGTTACCGGGGGGAACAATGAGCAGTTCTTC.